This TCR beta chain was captured in a study of T cell responses to AZD1222 COVID-19 vaccine. Findings of the study overall: Donors were mostly white British, more females; clonal diversity possibly underestimated. With dominance at 160-218 and 743-854, vaccine-associated CD4 TCRs spanned spike. Nearly half of spike-specific TCRs reportedly target variant regions that are unmutated in the B.1.351 and B.1.1.7 variants. A rise in Spike-specific TCR breadth and depth followed two AZD1222 doses.

Profiled with immunoSEQ multiplex PCR; TCRdb holds only in-frame clones, not every one. The profile shows 100,000 or so clones, about 89% of them singletons. In regard to this clone: Antigen specificity is unknown.

Trimming at V came to 1 base and at J to 6 bases, leaving 14 bases not matched to a gene. From germline, CDR1 is LGHNA and CDR2 YNFKEQ. This CDR3 comprises 17 residues. The genes are TRBV4-2 and TRBJ2-5, with 7 bases matching TRBD2. The TCR was taken from an adult in good health. The material was peripheral blood, obtained on day 0 of AZD1222 vaccination. As DNA, the CDR3 is TGTGCCAGCAGCCAAGCGGGAGGAAGCGCCGCCAAGAAGACCCAGTACTTC. It yields the protein CASSQAGGSAAKKTQYF.